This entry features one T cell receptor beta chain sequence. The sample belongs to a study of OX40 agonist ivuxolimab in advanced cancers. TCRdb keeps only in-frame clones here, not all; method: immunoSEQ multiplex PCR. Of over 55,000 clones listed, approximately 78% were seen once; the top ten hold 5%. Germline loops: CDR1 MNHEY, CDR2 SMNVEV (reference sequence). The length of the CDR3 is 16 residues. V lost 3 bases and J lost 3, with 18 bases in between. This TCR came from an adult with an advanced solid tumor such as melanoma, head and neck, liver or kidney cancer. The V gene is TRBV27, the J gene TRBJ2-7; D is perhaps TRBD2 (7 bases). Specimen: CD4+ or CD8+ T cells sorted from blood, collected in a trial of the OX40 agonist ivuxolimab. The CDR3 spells CASSLRGEGWVYEQYF. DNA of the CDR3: TGTGCCAGCAGTTTGAGGGGGGAGGGGTGGGTCTACGAGCAGTACTTC.